The 16 T cell receptor beta chains in this list originate from one sample, sequenced in a study of T cell responses to AZD1222 COVID-19 vaccine. Sequenced by immunoSEQ multiplex PCR; TCRdb stores in-frame clones only, minus some. The repertoire consists of 80,000 to 100,000 clones, with roughly nine tenths occurring once and the leading ten covering 10% to 15%. Source: peripheral blood, taken on day 0 of AZD1222 vaccination. These receptors were obtained from an adult in good health.

V is TRBV15 and J is TRBJ2-3, with a weak D call TRBD2 (5 bases). V gave up 0 bases and J gave up 2 bases, with 9 bases separating them. The CDR3 is made up of 15 amino acids. Germline V gene sequence: CDR1 LNHNV, CDR2 YYDKDF (reference sequence). The DNA for the CDR3 is TGTGCCACCAGCAGAGATCGCGGGCTCACAGATACGCAGTATTTT. Protein product: CATSRDRGLTDTQYF.

This clone was observed a few times. The rearrangement joins TRBV5-1 to TRBJ1-1; D is undetermined. The CDR3 spans 14 residues. The V and J ends lost 5 bases and 0 bases respectively, with 11 bases between them. From germline, CDR1 is SGHRS and CDR2 YFSETQ. The CDR3 DNA sequence: TGCGCCAGCAGGTTTGAGACGTTGAACACTGAAGCTTTCTTT. Translation: CASRFETLNTEAFF.

V is TRBV3-1 (or the pseudogene TRBV3-2) and J is TRBJ1-1, with a possible D match to TRBD1 (6 bases). Trimming took off 1 base at V and 1 base at J, with 16 bases between the two ends. CDR3 size: 17 residues. Germline V gives CDR1 LGHDT, CDR2 YNNKEL (reference sequence). This CDR3 reads CASSQAYGGAGNTEAFF. The CDR3, as DNA: TGTGCCAGCAGCCAAGCTTACGGGGGGGCCGGGAACACTGAAGCTTTCTTT.

The CDR3 loop reads CASSQDFSTEAFF. The CDR3 nucleotides read TGCGCCAGCAGCCAAGATTTCAGCACTGAAGCTTTCTTT. The chain combines TRBV4-3 with TRBJ1-1; D unresolved. Germline V gene sequence: CDR1 LGHNA, CDR2 YSLEER. The CDR3 is made up of 13 amino acids. Trimming left V 0 bases short and J 4 bases short, with 6 bases between.

This clone was counted once. V is TRBV7-9 and J is TRBJ1-5; D ambiguous. The length of the CDR3 is 12 residues. The germline V gene has CDR1 SEHNR and CDR2 FQNEAQ (reference sequence). Deletions cut 6 bases from V and 1 base from J, with 4 bases between. The CDR3 spells CASSPSNQPQHF. CDR3 DNA sequence: TGTGCCAGCAGTCCCAGCAATCAGCCCCAGCATTTT.

The chain employs TRBV7-2 and TRBJ1-5; no definite D call. The CDR3 length is 15 residues. From germline, CDR1 is SGHTA and CDR2 FQGNSA. V was trimmed by 2 bases and J by 1 base, leaving 9 bases between them. CDR3 in DNA: TGTGCCAGCAGCTTATCTTTCGCCAGCAATCAGCCCCAGCATTTT. This translates into CASSLSFASNQPQHF.

V is TRBV12-5 and J is TRBJ2-1; no definite D call. V was pared by 2 bases and J by 10 bases, with 6 bases between. Germline V lookup: CDR1 LGHNT, CDR2 FRNRAP. This CDR3 is 11 amino acids long. This CDR3 reads CASGLSREQFF. Written as DNA, the CDR3 is TGTGCTAGTGGTTTGAGTCGGGAGCAGTTCTTC.

The chain joins TRBV28 to TRBJ1-5; the D gene is possibly TRBD1 (6 bases). This CDR3 contains 14 residues. V lost 0 bases and J 5 bases, leaving 8 bases between the germline ends. The germline V gene encodes CDR1 MDHEN and CDR2 SYDVKM. The CDR3 region has the DNA TGTGCCAGCAGTTTATGGTCAGGGGATCAGCCCCAGCATTTT. Translated: CASSLWSGDQPQHF.

The CDR3 coding sequence is TGTGCCAGCAGTCGATCATACAGGGACTACGAGCAGTACTTC. It codes for CASSRSYRDYEQYF. This rearrangement joins TRBV6-6 to TRBJ2-7, with D possibly TRBD1 on 6 matching bases. Trimming shortened V by 5 bases and J by 3 bases, and 14 bases separated the two germline ends. CDR3 length: 14 residues. Germline CDR1 MNHNY, CDR2 SVGAGI (reference sequence).

The V gene is TRBV9, the J gene TRBJ1-2, with D hard to call. The germline CDR1 and CDR2 sequences are SGDLS and YYNGEE. The CDR3 contains 15 residues. Between the trimmed V and J ends, which lost 3 bases and 1 base, there was a span of 13 bases. CDR3 protein: CASSGSGQLNYGYTF. The CDR3 DNA sequence: TGTGCCAGCAGCGGAAGTGGGCAACTTAACTATGGCTACACCTTC. The complete variable domain, with remaining parts taken from reference TRBV9 and TRBJ1-2, reads DSGVTQTPKHLITATGQRVTLRCSPRSGDLSVYWYQQSLDQGLQFLIQYYNGEERAKGNILERFSAQQFPDLHSELNLSSLELGDSALYFCASSGSGQLNYGYTFGSGTRLTVV.

The genes are TRBV11-3 and TRBJ1-1; D is unclear. Trimming removed 1 base from V and 1 base from J, with 7 bases in between. This CDR3 is 14 amino acids long. The V gene's germline CDR1 is SGHNT and CDR2 YENEEA. The CDR3 here is CASSLGKGNTEAFF. CDR3 in DNA: TGTGCCAGCAGCTTAGGGAAGGGGAACACTGAAGCTTTCTTT.

V usage is TRBV19 and J usage is TRBJ1-5, with D perhaps TRBD1 (6 bases). The CDR3 is 15 amino acids. Germline CDR1 LNHDA, CDR2 SQIVND (reference sequence). Trimming removed 4 bases from V and 2 bases from J, with 12 bases in between. Here the CDR3 reads CASSTTGAGNQPQHF. Written as DNA, the CDR3 is TGTGCCAGTAGTACGACAGGAGCAGGCAATCAGCCCCAGCATTTT.

This rearrangement joins TRBV28 to TRBJ1-3, with a weak D call TRBD1 (5 bases). With 5 bases removed from V and 2 bases from J, the gap between germline ends came to 16 bases. The CDR3 consists of 16 residues. Germline CDR1 MDHEN, CDR2 SYDVKM. This CDR3 reads CASSLPVGPAGNTIYF. The DNA for the CDR3 is TGTGCCAGCAGTCTGCCGGTGGGGCCGGCTGGAAACACCATATATTTT.

The V and J genes are TRBV7-2 and TRBJ1-6; 9 bases fit TRBD1. V lost 3 bases and J lost 10; bases outside the gene matches: 4. The CDR3 runs to 14 residues. Germline lookup yields CDR1 SGHTA and CDR2 FQGNSA. The CDR3 DNA follows: TGTGCCAGCAGCTTGGACAGGGGTGGGTCACCCCTCCACTTT. Translated: CASSLDRGGSPLHF.

This rearrangement joins TRBV7-8 to TRBJ2-7; the match to TRBD1 covers 7 bases. Trimming removed 3 bases from V and 2 bases from J; junction bases left unmatched: 7. Looked up from germline, CDR1 is SGHVS and CDR2 is FQNEAQ. The CDR3 runs to 15 residues. The CDR3 sequence is CASSFHRDRPYEQYF. The DNA for the CDR3 is TGTGCCAGCAGCTTCCACCGGGACAGACCCTACGAGCAGTACTTC.

The rearrangement links TRBV9 to TRBJ2-1, with 11 bases identical to TRBD2. Per the germline V gene, CDR1 is SGDLS and CDR2 is YYNGEE. The trim removed 0 bases at V and 8 bases at J, leaving 4 bases unmatched. This CDR3 region has 15 residues. The CDR3 spells CASSVETSGGDEQFF. Here the CDR3 DNA reads TGTGCCAGCAGCGTAGAAACTAGCGGGGGCGATGAGCAGTTCTTC.